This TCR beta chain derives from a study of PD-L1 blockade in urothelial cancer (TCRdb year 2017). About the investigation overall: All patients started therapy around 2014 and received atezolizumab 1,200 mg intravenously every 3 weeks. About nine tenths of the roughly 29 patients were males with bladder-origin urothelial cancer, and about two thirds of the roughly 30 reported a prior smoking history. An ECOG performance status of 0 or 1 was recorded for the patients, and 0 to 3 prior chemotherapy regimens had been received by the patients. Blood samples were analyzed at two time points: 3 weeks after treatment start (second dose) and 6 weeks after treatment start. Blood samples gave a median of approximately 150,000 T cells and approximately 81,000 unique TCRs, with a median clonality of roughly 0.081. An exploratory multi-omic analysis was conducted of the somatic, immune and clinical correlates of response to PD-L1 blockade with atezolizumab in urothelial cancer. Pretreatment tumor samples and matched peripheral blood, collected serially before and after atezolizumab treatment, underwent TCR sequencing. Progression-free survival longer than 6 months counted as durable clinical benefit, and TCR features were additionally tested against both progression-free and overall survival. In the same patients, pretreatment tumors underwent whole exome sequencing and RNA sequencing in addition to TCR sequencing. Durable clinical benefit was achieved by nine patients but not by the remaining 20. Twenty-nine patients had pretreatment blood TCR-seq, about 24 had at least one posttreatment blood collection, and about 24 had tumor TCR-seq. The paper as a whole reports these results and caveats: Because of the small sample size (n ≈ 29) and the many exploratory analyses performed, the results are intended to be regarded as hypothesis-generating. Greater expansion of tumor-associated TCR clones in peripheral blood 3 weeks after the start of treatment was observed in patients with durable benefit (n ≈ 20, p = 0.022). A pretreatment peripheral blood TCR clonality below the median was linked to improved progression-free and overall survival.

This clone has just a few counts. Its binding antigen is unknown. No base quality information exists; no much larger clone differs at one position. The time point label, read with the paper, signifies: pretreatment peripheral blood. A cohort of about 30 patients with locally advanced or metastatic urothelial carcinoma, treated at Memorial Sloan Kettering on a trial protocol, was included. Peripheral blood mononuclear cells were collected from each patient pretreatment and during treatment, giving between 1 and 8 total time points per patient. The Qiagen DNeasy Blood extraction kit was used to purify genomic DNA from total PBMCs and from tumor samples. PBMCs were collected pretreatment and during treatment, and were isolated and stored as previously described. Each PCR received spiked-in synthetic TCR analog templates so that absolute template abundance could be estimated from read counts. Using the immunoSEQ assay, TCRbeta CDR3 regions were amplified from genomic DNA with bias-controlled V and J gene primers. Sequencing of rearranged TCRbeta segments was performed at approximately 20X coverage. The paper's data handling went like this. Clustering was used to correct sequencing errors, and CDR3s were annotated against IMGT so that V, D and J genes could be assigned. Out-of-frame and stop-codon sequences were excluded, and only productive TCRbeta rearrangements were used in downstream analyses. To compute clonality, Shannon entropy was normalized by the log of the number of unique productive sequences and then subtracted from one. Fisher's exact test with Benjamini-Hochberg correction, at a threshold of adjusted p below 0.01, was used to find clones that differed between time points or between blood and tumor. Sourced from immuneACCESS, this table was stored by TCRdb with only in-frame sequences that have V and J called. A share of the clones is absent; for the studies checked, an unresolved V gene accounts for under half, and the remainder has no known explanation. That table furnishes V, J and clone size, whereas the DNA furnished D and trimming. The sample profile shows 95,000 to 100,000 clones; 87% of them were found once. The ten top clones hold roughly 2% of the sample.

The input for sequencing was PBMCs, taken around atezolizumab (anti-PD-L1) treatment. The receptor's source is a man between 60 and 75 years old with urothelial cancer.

In nucleotides, the sequence is TGCGCCAGCAGCTCACTATCTGGACAGGCCTCCTATGGCTACACCTTC. This codes for CASSSLSGQASYGYTF. The chain couples TRBV5-1 to TRBJ1-2, with 7 central nucleotides matching TRBD1. Measured from the cysteine to the phenylalanine, the CDR3 is 16 residues long. Solely the CDR3 DNA is kept, with 48 bases framed from the first base. The germline V gene gives CDR1 as SGHRS and CDR2 as YFSETQ. Trimming leaves V shorter by 3 bases and J shorter by 4 bases, with the junction holding 12 bases beyond the gene matches.